This T cell receptor (beta chain) was obtained from a study of T cells in Graves' hyperthyroidism and ophthalmopathy. CDR3 size: 13 residues. Germline CDR1 ENHRY, CDR2 SYGVKD. V lost 4 bases and J lost 2, with 8 bases in between. The CDR3 regions of TCR beta were amplified from RNA transcripts. The TCR CDR3 first-round RT-PCR relied on the HTBI primer set. TCRdb reprocessed the multiplex PCR reads via MiXCR and lists one record per CDR3 protein. The top ten hold around 15% of the sample, which has about 690,000 distinct CDR3 sequences, 17% seen once. The rearrangement links TRBV10-3 to TRBJ1-2; D unresolved. Specimen: blood. The origin of this receptor is a man in his fifties with Graves' hyperthyroidism. The CDR3 here is CAISGHGNYGYTF. In DNA form, the CDR3 reads TGTGCCATCAGTGGTCACGGGAACTATGGCTACACCTTC.